This TCR beta chain emerged from a study of T-cell memory formation after mild COVID-19. The CDR3 has 15 amino acids. Trimming took off 6 bases at V and 2 bases at J, with 13 bases between the two ends. The germline CDR1 and CDR2 sequences are SNHLY and FYNNEI. TCRdb passed the 5' RACE reads through MiXCR, listing each CDR3 protein once. Seen here are around 440,000 distinct CDR3 sequences, 18% observed once, and the top ten hold 9% to 15%. This sequence originates from an adult woman who had mild COVID-19 (a few samples of this study predate the infection). Cell type and time point are not known. The sample taken for sequencing was PBMCs or a T cell subset sorted from them (not recorded which). The gene calls are TRBV2 and TRBJ2-2, with D perhaps TRBD1 (6 bases). The CDR3 DNA follows: TGTGCCAGCAGGGGGGCTAGAGGCAACACCGGGGAGCTGTTTTTT. It translates to CASRGARGNTGELFF.